The 26 T cell receptor beta chains below all came from one sample that was sequenced in a study of T-cell memory formation after mild COVID-19. TCRdb processed the 5' RACE reads anew with MiXCR; each CDR3 protein has one entry. The repertoire has fewer than 400,000 distinct CDR3 sequences, roughly 15% of them found once; the top ten carry about a fifth. Sequences were obtained from PBMCs or a T cell subset sorted from them (not recorded which). The receptors here all came from a man in his late teens or twenties who had mild COVID-19 (a few samples of this study predate the infection). Cell type and time point are not known.

The rearrangement links TRBV11-2 to TRBJ2-3; D is unresolved. This CDR3 is built from 16 residues. CDR1 SGHAT and CDR2 FQNNGV come from the germline V gene. The V gene lost 5 bases and the J gene lost 3 bases, with 18 bases spanning the gap. The DNA of the CDR3 is TGTGCCAGCAGCACCGTCGATGGAAGGATTACAGATACGCAGTATTTT. Its translation: CASSTVDGRITDTQYF.

This clonotype was counted only a few times. The rearrangement joins TRBV4-1 to TRBJ1-2, with D perhaps TRBD1 (6 bases). V lost 2 bases and J lost 1, with 11 bases in between. The V gene's germline CDR1 is MGHRA and CDR2 YSYEKL. There are 15 residues in the CDR3. CDR3: CASSQPSRGNYGYTF. CDR3 DNA: TGCGCCAGCAGCCAACCTTCCAGGGGTAACTATGGCTACACCTTC.

This clonotype was found a few times. The rearrangement joins TRBV7-9 to TRBJ1-2, with D perhaps matching TRBD1 (6 bases). Trimming shortened V by 4 bases and J by 6 bases, and 12 bases separated the two germline ends. Germline-derived CDR1 and CDR2 are SEHNR and FQNEAQ (reference sequence). The CDR3 consists of 13 residues. CDR3 nucleotides: TGTGCCAGCAGCTCCAGGGGAGGGGATGGCTACACCTTC. Residues: CASSSRGGDGYTF. Full variable domain (missing parts from reference TRBV7-9 and TRBJ1-2): DTGVSQNPRHKITKRGQNVTFRCDPISEHNRLYWYRQTLGQGPEFLTYFQNEAQLEKSRLLSDRFSAERPKGSFSTLEIQRTEQGDSAMYLCASSSRGGDGYTFGSGTRLTVV.

V usage is TRBV10-3 and J usage is TRBJ2-5, with 10 bases fitting TRBD2. Trimming at V came to 7 bases and at J to 5 bases, leaving 7 bases not matched to a gene. This CDR3 has 14 residues. Germline V gives CDR1 ENHRY, CDR2 SYGVKD. CDR3 in amino acids: CAITSGGALETQYF. The CDR3 DNA reads as TGTGCCATCACAAGCGGGGGGGCTCTTGAGACCCAGTACTTC.

This clonotype has a handful of counts. This chain joins TRBV7-2 and TRBJ1-5; TRBD1 matches at 8 bases. The germline gives CDR1 SGHTA, CDR2 FQGNSA. V shed 3 bases and J 4 bases; nucleotides not matched to a gene: 5. The CDR3 loop spans 15 amino acids. Here the CDR3 reads CASSFNGQGNQPQHF. The CDR3, as DNA: TGTGCCAGCAGCTTCAACGGACAGGGTAATCAGCCCCAGCATTTT.

This clonotype was seen at least ten times. The chain recombines TRBV12-3 or TRBV12-4 with TRBJ2-3; TRBD2 matches 9 bases. After removal of 11 bases from V and 4 bases from J, the junction contained 10 bases not matched to a gene. The CDR3 has 14 residues. In DNA, the CDR3 is TGTGCCGGAGCGGGGGGCGGGCCCTCAGATACGCAGTATTTT. Protein sequence: CAGAGGGPSDTQYF.

The V and J genes are TRBV28 and TRBJ1-1; D perhaps matches TRBD1 (6 bases). Trimming took 3 bases from V and 8 from J, leaving 13 bases between them. Germline loops: CDR1 MDHEN, CDR2 SYDVKM. The CDR3 contains 13 residues. CDR3 residues: CASSLQGRREAFF. DNA for the CDR3: TGTGCCAGCAGTTTGCAGGGGCGTAGGGAAGCTTTCTTT.

This clonotype appeared a few times. The V and J genes are TRBV6-5 and TRBJ2-1, with TRBD1 identical over 7 bases. J lost 11 bases, V lost 6 bases, and 7 bases had no gene match. The V gene's germline CDR1 is MNHEY and CDR2 SVGAGI. The CDR3 extends over 12 amino acids. CDR3 coding DNA: TGTGCCAGCAGGAAGACAGGGAGTCAGCAGTTCTTC. Amino acid sequence: CASRKTGSQQFF.

The rearrangement uses TRBV7-7 and TRBJ2-5; a possible D gene is TRBD1 (6 bases). The CDR3 totals 14 residues. The V end lost 5 bases, the J end lost 4 bases, and 14 bases lay between the germline ends. Germline V gene data show CDR1 as SSHAT and CDR2 as FNYEAQ (reference sequence). The CDR3 region is CASSPDRGIETQYF. CDR3 DNA: TGTGCCAGCAGCCCGGACAGAGGCATAGAGACCCAGTACTTC.

This clonotype was seen only a few times. The rearrangement links TRBV7-9 to TRBJ2-7; 8 bases align to TRBD1. Germline loops: CDR1 SEHNR, CDR2 FQNEAQ (reference sequence). The V and J ends lost 2 bases and 5 bases, in that order; junction bases with no gene match: 5. This CDR3 has 14 residues. The CDR3 sequence: CASSLSQGANEQYF. The CDR3 DNA sequence: TGTGCCAGCAGCTTATCCCAGGGGGCGAACGAGCAGTACTTC. Full variable domain (remainder filled in from reference TRBV7-9 and TRBJ2-7): DTGVSQNPRHKITKRGQNVTFRCDPISEHNRLYWYRQTLGQGPEFLTYFQNEAQLEKSRLLSDRFSAERPKGSFSTLEIQRTEQGDSAMYLCASSLSQGANEQYFGPGTRLTVT.

This clonotype has just a few counts. This chain uses TRBV6-2 or TRBV6-3 with TRBJ2-7; the D gene is possibly TRBD2 (5 bases). Between the trimmed V and J ends, which lost 7 bases and 4 bases, there was a span of 11 bases. Germline CDR1 is MNHEY and CDR2 is SVGEGT. The CDR3 covers 12 residues. In DNA, the CDR3 is TGTGCCAGCAAGGATAGCGAATACGAGCAGTACTTC. Protein sequence: CASKDSEYEQYF.

The chain links TRBV5-8 to TRBJ1-5; TRBD1 matches 8 bases. V shed 4 bases and J 5 bases; nucleotides not matched to a gene: 14. Germline V gene sequence: CDR1 SGHTS, CDR2 YDEGEE. The CDR3 runs 17 residues. The CDR3 reads CASSNTLWTGIDQPQHF. CDR3 DNA: TGTGCCAGCAGCAACACGTTATGGACAGGGATTGATCAGCCCCAGCATTTT.

This clonotype was detected ten times or more. The chain has TRBV18 and TRBJ2-1; TRBD1 matches at 11 bases. The germline V gene has CDR1 KGHSH and CDR2 LQKENI. Trimming removed 6 bases from V and 9 bases from J; junction bases left unmatched: 7. The CDR3 runs 14 residues. CDR3 amino acids: CASSTRTGGGEQFF. Here the CDR3 DNA reads TGTGCCAGCTCGACCCGGACAGGGGGCGGTGAGCAGTTCTTC.

This clonotype has a handful of counts. This chain links TRBV5-1 with TRBJ1-6; 12 positions match TRBD1. Germline V CDR1 and CDR2: SGHRS, YFSETQ. This CDR3 spans 15 amino acids. Unmatched junction bases numbered 7, after V lost 5 bases and J lost 10 bases. CDR3 in amino acids: CASSRGDRGQSPLHF. CDR3 bases: TGCGCCAGCAGTAGAGGGGACAGGGGGCAATCACCCCTCCACTTT.

The chain links TRBV2 to TRBJ1-6; tentatively, D is TRBD1 (5 bases). The CDR3 has 16 amino acids. CDR1 and CDR2 from the germline V gene are SNHLY and FYNNEI. The germline V and J ends were trimmed by 1 base and 7 bases, with 14 bases remaining between them. The CDR3 reads CASSEDGGRVNSPLHF. CDR3 coding DNA: TGTGCCAGCAGTGAAGACGGGGGGAGGGTAAATTCACCCCTCCACTTT.

This clonotype has just a few counts. This rearrangement joins TRBV4-1 to TRBJ1-5, with a possible D match to TRBD1 (5 bases). CDR1 is MGHRA and CDR2 is YSYEKL in the germline V gene. CDR3 size: 14 residues. The V end was cut by 5 bases, the J end by 4 bases, with 12 bases between. In nucleotides, the CDR3 is TGCGCCAGCAGCTGGGGACCCCCTAATCAGCCCCAGCATTTT. Amino acids: CASSWGPPNQPQHF.

A word on this clonotype: A junction end diverges from the germline sequence, so it may reflect a read error. The CDR3, as DNA: TGTGCCAGCTCGCCACAGGGGCGGACCGGGGAGCTGTTTTTT. Protein product: CASSPQGRTGELFF. The J gene is TRBJ2-2, the V gene TRBV18; 7 nucleotides line up with TRBD1. Germline CDR1 is KGHSH and CDR2 is LQKENI. The length of the CDR3 is 14 residues.

V is TRBV9 and J is TRBJ2-5; D may be TRBD1 or TRBD2 (6 bases each). Trimming stripped 3 bases from V and 2 bases from J, with 20 bases between. The CDR3 extends over 17 amino acids. Germline CDR1 reads SGDLS; CDR2 reads YYNGEE. The CDR3 coding sequence is TGTGCCAGCAGCGCCCACAGGGACTGGATAACACAAGAGACCCAGTACTTC. Its protein is CASSAHRDWITQETQYF.

This clonotype has a count of ten or more. The rearrangement joins TRBV5-1 to TRBJ1-1, with TRBD1 as a possible D gene (6 bases). From germline, CDR1 is SGHRS and CDR2 YFSETQ. CDR3 length: 14 residues. V shed 4 bases and J shed 4 bases, with 14 bases lying between them. CDR3: CASSLQGYRTEAFF. In nucleotides, the CDR3 is TGCGCCAGCAGCCTCCAGGGGTACCGCACTGAAGCTTTCTTT.

This clonotype was seen a few times. The rearrangement joins TRBV6-6 to TRBJ2-7, with 10 bases lining up with TRBD1. This CDR3 comprises 18 residues. Germline CDR1 and CDR2: MNHNY and SVGAGI (reference sequence). The V segment lost 6 bases and the J segment 6 bases; nucleotides outside the gene matches: 20. This CDR3 is CASRSVGTGVEGIGEQYF. CDR3 sequence (DNA): TGTGCCAGCAGGTCCGTAGGGACAGGGGTGGAAGGGATCGGCGAGCAGTACTTC.

The chain uses TRBV3-1 and TRBJ1-5; D is unclear. This CDR3 comprises 15 residues. Germline loops: CDR1 LGHDT, CDR2 YNNKEL (reference sequence). V lost 0 bases to trimming and J lost 2 bases, with 8 bases between them. The CDR3 nucleotides read TGTGCCAGCAGCCAAGAGGGAGTCGGCAATCAGCCCCAGCATTTT. It encodes CASSQEGVGNQPQHF.

This clonotype appeared a few times. The chain employs TRBV20-1 and TRBJ2-1; TRBD2 aligns across 9 bases. The CDR3 extends over 18 amino acids. Germline trimming cut 0 bases from V and 1 base from J; bases unmatched to any gene: 10. Per the germline V gene, CDR1 is DFQATT and CDR2 is SNEGSKA (reference sequence). The CDR3: CSARDRASGAFSYNEQFF. The CDR3 region has the DNA TGCAGTGCTAGAGATCGGGCTAGCGGGGCCTTTTCCTACAATGAGCAGTTCTTC.

This clonotype was detected many times. The V gene is TRBV12-3 or TRBV12-4, the J gene TRBJ2-2; possible D gene TRBD2, 5 bases. The CDR3 loop spans 14 amino acids. Trimming left V 5 bases short and J 2 bases short, with 9 bases between. In DNA form, the CDR3 reads TGTGCCAGCAGTCCCGGACTTAACACCGGGGAGCTGTTTTTT. Its translation: CASSPGLNTGELFF.

The chain uses TRBV12-3 or TRBV12-4 and TRBJ2-2, with 12 bases lining up with TRBD1. The trim removed 6 bases at V and 6 bases at J, leaving 11 bases unmatched. The CDR3 covers 17 residues. For the CDR3, the DNA is TGTGCCAGCAGCCGCACGGGGACAGGGGGCTTCGCCGGGGAGCTGTTTTTT. It specifies CASSRTGTGGFAGELFF.

The rearrangement uses TRBV11-2 and TRBJ2-7, with 7 bases that match TRBD1. The germline V gene has CDR1 SGHAT and CDR2 FQNNGV. This CDR3 has 14 residues. With V trimmed by 5 bases and J by 5 bases, 9 bases remained unmatched. CDR3: CASSLGGRIDEQYV. The CDR3 DNA reads TGTGCCAGCAGCCTAGGGGGCAGGATCGACGAGCAGTACGTC.

CDR3 residues: CASSVALAGDEQFF. For the CDR3, the DNA is TGTGCCAGCAGTGTCGCACTAGCGGGCGATGAGCAGTTCTTC. V gene TRBV25-1 combines with J gene TRBJ2-1, with 9 bases identical to TRBD2. The V gene end was trimmed by 4 bases and the J gene end by 8 bases; junction bases not matched to a gene: 6. CDR3 size: 14 residues. From germline, CDR1 is MGHDK and CDR2 SYGVNS. The entire variable domain, with the rest obtained from reference TRBV25-1 and TRBJ2-1, is as follows: EADIYQTPRYLVIGTGKKITLECSQTMGHDKMYWYQQDPGMELHLIHYSYGVNSTEKGDLSSESTVSRIRTEHFPLTLESARPSHTSQYLCASSVALAGDEQFFGPGTRLTVL.